This TCR beta chain was documented in a study of OX40 agonist ivuxolimab in advanced cancers. CDR1 is SGHNT, CDR2 YYREEE, per germline (reference sequence). The length of the CDR3 is 14 residues. The method was immunoSEQ multiplex PCR; TCRdb's version includes in-frame clones alone and lacks a portion of them. The sample has 55,000 to 75,000 clones, 84% seen once. Blood sampling was done at baseline, cycle 4 day 1, and cycle 7 day 1. V gene TRBV5-4 combines with J gene TRBJ2-5; 8 positions agree with TRBD2. Gene TRBJ2-7 matches the end of the DNA better, so the J call may be wrong. The receptor was isolated from an adult with an advanced solid tumor such as melanoma, head and neck, liver or kidney cancer. Sequenced here: CD4+ or CD8+ T cells sorted from blood, sampled in a trial of the OX40 agonist ivuxolimab. CDR3 coding DNA: TGTGCCAGCAGCGAGCGGGGGAACTTCTACGAGCAGTACTTC. Translated, it gives CASSERGNFYEQYF.